A few counts support the clone carrying this T cell receptor beta chain. Its antigen remains unidentified. Deep was the level used in running the assay. Method: immunoSEQ multiplex PCR; TCRdb's copy keeps in-frame clones and lacks some. There are roughly 2.1 million clones in the sample; roughly 91% occur only once, and 1.5% to 2% lies in the top ten. This entry belongs to a study of shared clonotypes between healthy human individuals. Study overall: Researchers assigned three CD4 naive, three CD4 memory, two CD8 naive and one CD8 memory plate to each donor. Study conclusions and caveats: Sequencing depth was expected to affect clonotype sharing among donors.

Positively selected for CCR7, the CD45RO-negative cells used as naive CD8 cells excluded terminally differentiated effector memory CD45RA+ cells. There were only Caucasian adults among the donors, and all lived in Nashville, Tennessee. The V end lost 5 bases, the J end lost 1 base, and 20 bases lay between the germline ends. The germline V gene encodes CDR1 SEHNR and CDR2 FQNEAQ (reference sequence). CDR3 length equals 17 residues. The chain couples TRBV7-9 to TRBJ1-1; D is ambiguous. Input material: naive CD8+ T cells from PBMCs. The TCR was taken from a man aged 18 to 29 in good health. Some clones in this sample may be carry-over from other donors' samples. For the CDR3, the DNA is TGTGCCAGCAGCCCTAATCCTGGTAGACCGAGGAACACTGAAGCTTTCTTT. It specifies CASSPNPGRPRNTEAFF.